This is a list of T cell receptor beta chains from one sample in a study of human T cells and chemical hapten exposure. TCRdb independently ran MiXCR on the RACE reads; one entry per CDR3 protein. The sample yields more than 90,000 distinct CDR3 sequences, over 9.5% seen once. The sequencing used whole blood, collected in connection with sensitization to the hapten diphenylcyclopropenone (DPC). These receptors were taken from a man in his forties with alopecia areata. Some clones in this sample may be carry-over from other donors' samples. CDR3s leave out the opening cysteine and the closing phenylalanine or tryptophan. Size is stated for part of the rows, as once, few or many counts, or as a class when the clone is expanded.

clone size	V gene	J gene	CDR3 length	CDR3 protein
few	TRBV28	TRBJ1-6	11	ASSPGSVLPLH
few	TRBV7-2	TRBJ2-5	13	ASSFSGTLQETQY
few	TRBV7-9	TRBJ1-1	15	ASSLDPRDPMNTEAF
.	TRBV11-1	TRBJ2-1	11	ASSLGGKDEQF
.	TRBV28	TRBJ2-7	11	ASNRGSSYEQY
.	TRBV7-9	TRBJ2-7	12	ASSQQGDAYEQY
.	TRBV18	TRBJ2-2	18	ASSTRPVPPLAPKTGELF
.	TRBV28	TRBJ2-1	13	ASSQPGLTGPEQF
many	TRBV4-2	TRBJ2-3	15	ASSQDGPGGGTDTQY
few	TRBV7-2	TRBJ1-1	11	ASSLLGSNEAF